This TCR beta chain originates from a study of PD-1 blockade in classical Hodgkin lymphoma. Study-wide context: The nivolumab dose that patients received was 3 mg/kg, given intravenously every 2 weeks.

The sample's time point: cycle 4 day 1 (C4D1), after five to seven weeks of nivolumab. Each patient relapsed following autologous stem cell transplantation, and prior brentuximab vedotin exposure differed. CD4+ T cells were purified from thawed PBMCs by magnetic negative selection. On this clone itself: The antigen is undetermined.

This table comes from immunoSEQ multiplex PCR, and its TCRdb copy is limited to in-frame clones, with some not included. The repertoire holds about 32,000 clones, 92% seen once, with roughly 0.29% in the top ten. Whole-study results and caveats: While CD8+ TCR diversity did not rise significantly by C4D1, CD4+ TCR diversity did. The baseline diversity of complete responders showed similarity to that of newly diagnosed patients. Repertoire difference causes, possibly disease activity or prior therapy, remain undefined.

The material was CD4+ T cells from blood, obtained before the fourth cycle of nivolumab. This TCR came from a human donor with classical Hodgkin lymphoma.

This CDR3 reads CASSQDHGLEAFF. CDR3 sequence (DNA): TGCGCCAGCAGCCAAGATCACGGATTAGAAGCTTTCTTT. The J gene is TRBJ1-1, the V gene TRBV4-1; no clear D gene. Trimming took 0 bases from V and 8 from J, leaving 10 bases between them. The CDR3 spans 13 residues. Germline CDR1 MGHRA, CDR2 YSYEKL.